This T cell receptor beta chain derives from a study of Ad26.COV2.S vaccination and SARS-CoV-2 variants. The study, taken as a whole, reports: Marked by substantial breadth, spike-specific CD8+ and CD4+ T cell responses were reportedly seen after vaccination. Placebo recipients had lower spike-specific TCR breadth than vaccine recipients.

Note on this clone: The antigen is undetermined.

Here immunoSEQ multiplex PCR was the method, and the copy in TCRdb shows in-frame clones only, minus some. The sample includes 350,000 to 450,000 clones, about 92% of them seen just once. The CDR3 covers 13 residues. Unmatched junction bases numbered 2, after V lost 4 bases and J lost 2 bases. The germline CDR1 and CDR2 sequences are GTSNPN and SVGIG (reference sequence). The sample's treatment: around 19 received Ad26.COV2.S at low or high dose, single or two shots; 5 received placebo; per-sample allocation not given. It was on day 63 after the first vaccine or placebo injection that samples were taken. At a Boston site, the person donating was an adult of 18-55 years.

This chain connects TRBV30 to TRBJ1-3; 7 bases match TRBD1. The TCR sequence derives from a person between 18 and 59 years old who received the Ad26.COV2.S COVID-19 vaccine or a placebo. This specimen consisted of peripheral blood, obtained in a trial of Ad26.COV2.S vaccine versus placebo. The DNA for the CDR3 is TGTGCCTGGACTAGGGGGCCTGGAAACACCATATATTTT. It codes for CAWTRGPGNTIYF.